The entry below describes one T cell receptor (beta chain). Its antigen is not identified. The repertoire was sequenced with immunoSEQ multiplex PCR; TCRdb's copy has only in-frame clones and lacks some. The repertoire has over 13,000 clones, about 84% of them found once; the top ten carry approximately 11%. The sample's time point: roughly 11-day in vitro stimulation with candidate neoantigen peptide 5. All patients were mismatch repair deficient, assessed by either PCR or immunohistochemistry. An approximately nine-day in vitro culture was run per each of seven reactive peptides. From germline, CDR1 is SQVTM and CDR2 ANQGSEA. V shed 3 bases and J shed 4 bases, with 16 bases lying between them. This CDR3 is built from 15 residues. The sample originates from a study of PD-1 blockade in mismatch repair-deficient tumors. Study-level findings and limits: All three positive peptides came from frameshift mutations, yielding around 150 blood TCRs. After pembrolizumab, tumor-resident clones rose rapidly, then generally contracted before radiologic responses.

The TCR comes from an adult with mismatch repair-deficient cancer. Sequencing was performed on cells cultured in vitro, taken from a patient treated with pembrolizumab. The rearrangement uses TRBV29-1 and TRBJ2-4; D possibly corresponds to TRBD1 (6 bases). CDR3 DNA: TGCAGCGTTGATACGTCTTGGGGGACAAAAAACATTCAGTACTTC. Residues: CSVDTSWGTKNIQYF.